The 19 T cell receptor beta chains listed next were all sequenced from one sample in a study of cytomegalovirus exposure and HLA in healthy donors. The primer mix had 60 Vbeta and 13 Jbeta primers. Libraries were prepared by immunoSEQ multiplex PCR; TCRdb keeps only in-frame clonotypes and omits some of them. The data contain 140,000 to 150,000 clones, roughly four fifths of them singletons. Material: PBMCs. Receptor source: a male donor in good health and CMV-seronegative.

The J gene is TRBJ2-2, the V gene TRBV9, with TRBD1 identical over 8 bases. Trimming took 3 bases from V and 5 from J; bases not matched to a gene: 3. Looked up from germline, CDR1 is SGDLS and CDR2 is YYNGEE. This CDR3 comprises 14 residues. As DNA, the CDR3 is TGTGCCAGCAGCGACTGGACAGGGACCGGGGAGCTGTTTTTT. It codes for CASSDWTGTGELFF.

The CDR3 bases are TGCAGCGCCAAGACAGGGGCGGGAAAAAACATTCAGTACTTC. Its translation is CSAKTGAGKNIQYF. The genes are TRBV29-1 and TRBJ2-4, with 8 nucleotides matching TRBD1. The germline gives CDR1 SQVTM, CDR2 ANQGSEA. CDR3 length: 14 amino acids. Germline trimming cut 7 bases from V and 4 bases from J; bases unmatched to any gene: 9.

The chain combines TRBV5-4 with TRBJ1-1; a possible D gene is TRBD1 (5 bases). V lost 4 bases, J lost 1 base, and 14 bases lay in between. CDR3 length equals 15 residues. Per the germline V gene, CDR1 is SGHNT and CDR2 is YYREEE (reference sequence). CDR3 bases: TGTGCCAGCAGCCCGGGCGGGGGGACGAACACTGAAGCTTTCTTT. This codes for CASSPGGGTNTEAFF.

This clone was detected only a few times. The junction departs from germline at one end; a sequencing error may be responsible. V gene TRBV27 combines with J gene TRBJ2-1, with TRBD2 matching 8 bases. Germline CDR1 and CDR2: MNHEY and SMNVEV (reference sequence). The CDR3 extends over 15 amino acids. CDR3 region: CASTKTTGRDNERFF. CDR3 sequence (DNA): TGTGCCAGCACCAAAACAACCGGGAGGGACAATGAGCGGTTCTTC.

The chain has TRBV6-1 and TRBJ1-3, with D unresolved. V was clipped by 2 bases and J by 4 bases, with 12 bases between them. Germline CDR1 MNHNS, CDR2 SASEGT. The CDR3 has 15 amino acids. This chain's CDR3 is CASSELRSSGNTIYF. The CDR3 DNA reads TGTGCCAGCAGTGAACTCAGGTCTTCAGGAAACACCATATATTTT.

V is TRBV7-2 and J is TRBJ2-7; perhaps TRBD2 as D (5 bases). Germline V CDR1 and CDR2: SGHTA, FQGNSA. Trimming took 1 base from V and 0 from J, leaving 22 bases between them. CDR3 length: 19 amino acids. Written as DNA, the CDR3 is TGTGCCAGCAGCTTAGATCCCCCGTTAGCGTCGGGGTACTCCTACGAGCAGTACTTC. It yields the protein CASSLDPPLASGYSYEQYF.

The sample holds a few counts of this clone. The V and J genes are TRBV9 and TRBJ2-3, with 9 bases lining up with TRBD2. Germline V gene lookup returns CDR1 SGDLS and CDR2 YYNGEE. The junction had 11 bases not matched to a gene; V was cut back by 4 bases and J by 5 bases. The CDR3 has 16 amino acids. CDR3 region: CASSLSAGGGGDTQYF. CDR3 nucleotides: TGTGCCAGCAGCCTTTCCGCGGGCGGGGGGGGAGATACGCAGTATTTT. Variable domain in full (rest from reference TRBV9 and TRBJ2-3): DSGVTQTPKHLITATGQRVTLRCSPRSGDLSVYWYQQSLDQGLQFLIQYYNGEERAKGNILERFSAQQFPDLHSELNLSSLELGDSALYFCASSLSAGGGGDTQYFGPGTRLTVL.

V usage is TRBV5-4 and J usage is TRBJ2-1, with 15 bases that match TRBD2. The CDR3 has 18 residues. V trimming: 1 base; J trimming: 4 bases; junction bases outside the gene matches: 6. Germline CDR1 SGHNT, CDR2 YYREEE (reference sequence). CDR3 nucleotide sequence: TGTGCCAGCAGCTTGAGAGGACTAGCGGGGGGGATATACAATGAGCAGTTCTTC. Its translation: CASSLRGLAGGIYNEQFF.

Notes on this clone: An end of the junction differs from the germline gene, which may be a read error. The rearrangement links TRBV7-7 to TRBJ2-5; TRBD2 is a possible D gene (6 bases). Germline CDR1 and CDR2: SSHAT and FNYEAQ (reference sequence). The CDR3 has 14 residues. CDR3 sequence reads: CASSLTGVGETQYF. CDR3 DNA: TGTGCTAGCAGCTTAACGGGGGTGGGAGAGACCCAGTACTTC.

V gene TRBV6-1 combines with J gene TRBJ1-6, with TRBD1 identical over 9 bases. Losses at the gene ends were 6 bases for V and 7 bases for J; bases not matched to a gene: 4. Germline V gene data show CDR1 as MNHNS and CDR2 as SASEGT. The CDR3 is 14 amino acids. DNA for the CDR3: TGTGCCAGCAGGGACAGGGGTAGCAATTCACCCCTCCACTTT. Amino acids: CASRDRGSNSPLHF.

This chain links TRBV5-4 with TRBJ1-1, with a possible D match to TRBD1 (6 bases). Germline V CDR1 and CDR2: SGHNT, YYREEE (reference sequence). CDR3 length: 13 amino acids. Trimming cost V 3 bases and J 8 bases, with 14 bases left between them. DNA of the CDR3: TGTGCCAGCAGCTGGAACACAGGGTCAGAAGCTTTCTTT. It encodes CASSWNTGSEAFF.

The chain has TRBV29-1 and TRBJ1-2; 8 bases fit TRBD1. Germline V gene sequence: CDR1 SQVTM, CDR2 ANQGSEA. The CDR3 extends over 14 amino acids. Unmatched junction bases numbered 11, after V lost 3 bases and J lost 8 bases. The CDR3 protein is CSVEGPGGAVGYTF. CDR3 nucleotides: TGCAGCGTTGAGGGGCCAGGGGGCGCGGTAGGCTACACCTTC.

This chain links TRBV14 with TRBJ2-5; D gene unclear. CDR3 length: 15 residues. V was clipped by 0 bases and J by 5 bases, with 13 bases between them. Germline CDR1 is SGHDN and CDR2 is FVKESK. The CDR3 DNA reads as TGTGCCAGCAGCCAAGACCTAGGAATATGGGAGACCCAGTACTTC. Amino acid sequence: CASSQDLGIWETQYF.

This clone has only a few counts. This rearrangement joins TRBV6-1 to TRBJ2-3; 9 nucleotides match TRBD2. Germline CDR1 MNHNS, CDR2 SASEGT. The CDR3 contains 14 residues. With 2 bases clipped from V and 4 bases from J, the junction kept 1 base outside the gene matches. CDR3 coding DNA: TGTGCCAGCAGTGAACTAGCGGGGCCAGATACGCAGTATTTT. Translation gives CASSELAGPDTQYF.

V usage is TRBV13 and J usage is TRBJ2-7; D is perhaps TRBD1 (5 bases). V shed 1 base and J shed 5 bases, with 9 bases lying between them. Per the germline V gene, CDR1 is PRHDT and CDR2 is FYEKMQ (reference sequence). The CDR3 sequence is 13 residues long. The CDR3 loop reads CASSLDWGHEQYF. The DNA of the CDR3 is TGTGCCAGCAGCTTAGATTGGGGCCACGAGCAGTACTTC.

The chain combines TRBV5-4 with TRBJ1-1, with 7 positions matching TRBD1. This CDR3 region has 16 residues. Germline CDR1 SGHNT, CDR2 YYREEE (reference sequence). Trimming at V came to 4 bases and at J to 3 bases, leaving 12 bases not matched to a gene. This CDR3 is CASSPRDSMFDTEAFF. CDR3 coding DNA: TGTGCCAGCAGCCCCCGGGACAGTATGTTTGACACTGAAGCTTTCTTT.

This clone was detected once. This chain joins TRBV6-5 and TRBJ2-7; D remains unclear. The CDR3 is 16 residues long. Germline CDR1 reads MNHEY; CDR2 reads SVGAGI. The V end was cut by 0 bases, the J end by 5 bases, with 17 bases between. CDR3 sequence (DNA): TGTGCCAGCAGTTACTCGTCCCCGCGTGTTATCCACGAGCAGTACTTC. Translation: CASSYSSPRVIHEQYF.

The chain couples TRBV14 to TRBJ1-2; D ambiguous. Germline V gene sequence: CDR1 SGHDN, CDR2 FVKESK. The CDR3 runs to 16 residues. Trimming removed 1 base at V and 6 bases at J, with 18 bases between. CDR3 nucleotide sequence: TGTGCCAGCAGCCAAGTAGGCGGGAGCCTGCTGGATGGCTACACCTTC. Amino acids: CASSQVGGSLLDGYTF.

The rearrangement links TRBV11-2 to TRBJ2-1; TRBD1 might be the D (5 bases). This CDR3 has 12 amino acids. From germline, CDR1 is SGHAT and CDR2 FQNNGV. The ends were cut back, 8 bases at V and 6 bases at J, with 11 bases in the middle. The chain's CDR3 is CASGSDSNEQFF. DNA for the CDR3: TGTGCCAGCGGCTCTGACAGCAATGAGCAGTTCTTC. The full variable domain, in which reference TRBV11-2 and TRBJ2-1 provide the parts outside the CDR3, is EAGVAQSPRYKIIEKRQSVAFWCNPISGHATLYWYQQILGQGPKLLIQFQNNGVVDDSQLPKDRFSAERLKGVDSTLKIQPAKLEDSAVYLCASGSDSNEQFFGPGTRLTVL.